Each of the 3 T cell receptor beta chains below was sequenced from the same sample in a study of blood T cells in healthy people across ages. A second about 6 to 12 cycle PCR used barcoded and J-beta primers. TCRdb processed the 5' RACE reads anew with MiXCR; each CDR3 protein has one entry. The sample holds approximately 900,000 distinct CDR3 sequences, under 50% seen once. Sample: blood. All receptors come from a man aged 25 to 40 in good health.

V and J are TRBV4-1 and TRBJ2-6; D is unresolved. The CDR3 totals 16 residues. Germline CDR1 reads MGHRA; CDR2 reads YSYEKL. With 1 base removed from V and 0 bases from J, the gap between germline ends came to 7 bases. The CDR3 loop reads CASSQGASSGANVLTF. As DNA, the CDR3 is TGCGCCAGCAGCCAAGGGGCCAGCTCTGGGGCCAACGTCCTGACTTTC.

This chain connects TRBV24-1 to TRBJ1-2; no definite D call. Germline values: CDR1 KGHDR, CDR2 SFDVKD. The V end was cut by 1 base, the J end by 4 bases, with 6 bases between. This CDR3 has 13 amino acids. CDR3 DNA: TGTGCCACCAGTGATTTTGGCAGCTATGGCTACACCTTC. As protein: CATSDFGSYGYTF.

The J gene is TRBJ1-5, the V gene TRBV7-2; perhaps TRBD1 as D (5 bases). This CDR3 contains 15 residues. Germline assignment: CDR1 SGHTA and CDR2 FQGNSA. V dropped 2 bases and J dropped 5 bases, with 13 bases sitting between them. In DNA form, the CDR3 reads TGTGCCAGCAGCTTAAATGGGGACGGATATCAGCCCCAGCATTTT. Amino acid sequence: CASSLNGDGYQPQHF.